The clone carrying this T cell receptor beta chain was seen a handful of times. Its antigen is still unknown. These data belong to a study of T cell responses to AZD1222 COVID-19 vaccine. Findings and limits, study-wide: White British donors predominated, females outnumbered males, and clonal diversity was possibly underestimated. Only five or six AZD1222 recipients were seropositive at baseline. At 160-218 and 743-854, vaccine-associated CD4 TCRs were dominant, and they spanned spike.

The germline V gene has CDR1 MDHEN and CDR2 SYDVKM. V was shortened by 8 bases and J by 6 bases, with 10 bases between the two germline ends. The CDR3 contains 11 residues. Sequenced by immunoSEQ multiplex PCR; TCRdb stores in-frame clones only, minus some. This sample has more than 95,000 clones; more than 70% occur once, and the top ten carry around 10%. The source of this sequence is an adult in good health. The specimen was peripheral blood, collected on day 0 of AZD1222 vaccination. This chain uses TRBV28 with TRBJ1-2; D unresolved. This chain's CDR3 is CASREGNGYTF. As DNA, the CDR3 is TGTGCCAGCCGCGAGGGAAATGGCTACACCTTC.